Listed below are T cell receptor beta chains from one sample, sequenced in a study of blood T cell repertoires in COVID-19. Method: immunoSEQ multiplex PCR; TCRdb's copy keeps in-frame clones and lacks some. The table lists around 280,000 clones, around 90% of them singletons. The material sequenced was PBMCs or T cells enriched from blood (not recorded which). The receptors here all came from a young woman with acute COVID-19. The CDR3 runs from the conserved cysteine through the conserved F or W. Each record gives: V gene, CDR3 protein.

>TRBV12-5
CASAHGQGTSETQYF
>TRBV4-1
CASSQDIGQGAYEQYF
>TRBV15
CATSRFAQSGRVNEQFF
>TRBV11-2
CASSYQTLPPPYEQYF
>TRBV27
CASSFQGQPPYEQYF
>TRBV27
CASSFNGGPNEKLFF
>TRBV7-9
CAMTNPGGADTGELFF
>TRBV9
CASSAIRGPNEQFF
>TRBV6-5
CASGTPGGANYGYTF
>TRBV18
CASQNRVDTEAFF
>TRBV28
CASSLAGGGQETQYF
>TRBV6-1
CASSEETGPNYGYTF
>TRBV18
CASSPNRNEKLFF
>TRBV7-8
CASSLGTQGDPEAFF
>TRBV5-1
CASSGSGSLYNEQFF
>TRBV6-5
CASSKTVNEKLFF
>TRBV6-6
CASTPASTSGRVAQFF
>TRBV18
CASSRGSSLYSNQPQHF
>TRBV10-3
CAIRAAGGLWDTQYF
>TRBV7-8
CASSLAVRDSPYEQYF
>TRBV6-2/TRBV6-3
CASSHTGVRYEQYF
>TRBV15
CATSRDRTSGSFGELFF
>TRBV28
CASSGTGFNYGYTF
>TRBV5-6
CASSLEAGGIAKNIQYF
>TRBV28
CASRPNTGWDEQYF
>TRBV19
CASRVTGDYGYTF
>TRBV4-3
CASSRKAGGPGELFF
>TRBV4-1
CASSRMGTSDSNEQFF
>TRBV4-3
CASSLQGQGTDTQYF
>TRBV19
CASSQAAGVNNEQFF
>TRBV15
CATSSVRTQYF
>TRBV18
CASSPVPGDSGNTIYF
>TRBV3-1/TRBV3-2
CASSSLLLGGKPEAFF
>TRBV6-5
CAILAGVLYNEQFF
>TRBV14
CASSPLSGPLNEQFF
>TRBV12-3/TRBV12-4
CAAGGDNEQFF
>TRBV7-9
CASSFSFEDRGHNEQFF
>TRBV14
CASSRGGGSWSEAFF
>TRBV18
CASSPRGTGSFEGSPLHF
>TRBV28
CASKEDPRNTEAFF
>TRBV6-2/TRBV6-3
CASSPLTGTYGYTF